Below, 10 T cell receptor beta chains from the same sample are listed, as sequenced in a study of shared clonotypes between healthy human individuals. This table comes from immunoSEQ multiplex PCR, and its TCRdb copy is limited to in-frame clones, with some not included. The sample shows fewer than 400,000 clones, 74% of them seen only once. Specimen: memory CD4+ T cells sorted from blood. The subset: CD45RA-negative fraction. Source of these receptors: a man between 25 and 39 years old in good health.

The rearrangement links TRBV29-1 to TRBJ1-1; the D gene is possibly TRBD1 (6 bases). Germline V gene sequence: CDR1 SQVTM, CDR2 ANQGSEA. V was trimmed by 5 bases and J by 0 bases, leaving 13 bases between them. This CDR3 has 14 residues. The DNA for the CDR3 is TGCAGCGTTCATGAAGGGGGAATGAACACTGAAGCTTTCTTT. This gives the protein CSVHEGGMNTEAFF.

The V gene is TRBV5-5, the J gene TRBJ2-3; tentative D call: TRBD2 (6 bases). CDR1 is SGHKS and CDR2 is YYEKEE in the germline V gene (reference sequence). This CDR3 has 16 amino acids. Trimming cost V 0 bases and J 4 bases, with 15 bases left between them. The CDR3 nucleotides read TGTGCCAGCAGCTTGGGGAGGGCCATTGGGTCAGATACGCAGTATTTT. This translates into CASSLGRAIGSDTQYF.

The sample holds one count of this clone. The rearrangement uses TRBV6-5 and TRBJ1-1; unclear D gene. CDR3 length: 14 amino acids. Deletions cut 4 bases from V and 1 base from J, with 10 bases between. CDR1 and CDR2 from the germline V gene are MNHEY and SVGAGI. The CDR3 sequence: CASSSLYRNTEAFF. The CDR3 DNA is TGTGCCAGCAGTTCTCTTTACAGGAACACTGAAGCTTTCTTT.

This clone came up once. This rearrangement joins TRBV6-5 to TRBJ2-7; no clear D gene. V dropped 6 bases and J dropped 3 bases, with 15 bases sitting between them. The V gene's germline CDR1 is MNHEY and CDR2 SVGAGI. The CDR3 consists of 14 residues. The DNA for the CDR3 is TGTGCCAGCAGCCGGAATACGGTTGGCTACGAGCAGTACTTC. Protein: CASSRNTVGYEQYF.

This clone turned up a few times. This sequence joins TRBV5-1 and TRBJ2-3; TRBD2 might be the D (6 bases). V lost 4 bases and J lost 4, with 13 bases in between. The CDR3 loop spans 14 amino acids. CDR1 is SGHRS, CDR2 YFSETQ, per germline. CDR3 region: CASSHGRGADTQYF. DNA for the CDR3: TGCGCCAGCAGCCACGGGCGGGGCGCAGATACGCAGTATTTT.

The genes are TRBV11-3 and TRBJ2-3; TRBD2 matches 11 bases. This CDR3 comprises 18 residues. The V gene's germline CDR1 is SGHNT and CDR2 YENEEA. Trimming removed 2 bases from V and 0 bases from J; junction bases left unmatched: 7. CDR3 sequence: CASSLLATSGESTDTQYF. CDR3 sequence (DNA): TGTGCCAGCAGCTTATTAGCGACTAGCGGGGAGAGCACAGATACGCAGTATTTT.

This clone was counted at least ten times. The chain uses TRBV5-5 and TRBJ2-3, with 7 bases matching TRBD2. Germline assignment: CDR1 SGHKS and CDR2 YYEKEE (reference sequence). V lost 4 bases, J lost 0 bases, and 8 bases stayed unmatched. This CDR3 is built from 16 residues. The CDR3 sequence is CASSLYLAESTDTQYF. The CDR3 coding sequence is TGTGCCAGCAGCCTCTATCTAGCGGAAAGCACAGATACGCAGTATTTT.

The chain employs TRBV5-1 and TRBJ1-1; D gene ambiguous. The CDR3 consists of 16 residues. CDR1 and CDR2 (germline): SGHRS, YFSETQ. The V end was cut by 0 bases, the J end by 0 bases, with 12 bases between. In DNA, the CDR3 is TGCGCCAGCAGCTTGGTATCCGGGGTAATGAACACTGAAGCTTTCTTT. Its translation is CASSLVSGVMNTEAFF.

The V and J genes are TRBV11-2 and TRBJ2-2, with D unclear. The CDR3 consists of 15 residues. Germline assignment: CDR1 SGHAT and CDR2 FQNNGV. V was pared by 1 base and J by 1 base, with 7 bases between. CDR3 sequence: CASSLALWNTGELFF. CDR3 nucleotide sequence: TGTGCCAGCAGCTTAGCTCTATGGAACACCGGGGAGCTGTTTTTT.

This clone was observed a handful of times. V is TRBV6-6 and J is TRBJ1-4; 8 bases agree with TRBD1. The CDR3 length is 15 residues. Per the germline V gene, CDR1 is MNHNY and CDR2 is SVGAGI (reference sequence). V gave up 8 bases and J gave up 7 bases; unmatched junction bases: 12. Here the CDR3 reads CASAPDRAFTEKLFF. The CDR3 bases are TGTGCCAGCGCCCCGGACAGGGCGTTCACTGAAAAACTGTTTTTT.